This record covers a single TCR beta chain. The antigen is not known. The data are from a study of cytomegalovirus exposure and HLA in healthy donors. Notes on the study in general: When a later analysis compared HLA-associated TCR beta chains with equally common others, the HLA-associated chains turned out to be more clonally expanded and to have lower generation probabilities.

The CDR3 extends over 16 amino acids. With V trimmed by 3 bases and J by 8 bases, 13 bases remained unmatched. Germline CDR1 is SGHNT and CDR2 is YYREEE (reference sequence). PCR involved 60 Vbeta and 13 Jbeta primers. The table came from immunoSEQ multiplex PCR; TCRdb's copy has only in-frame clones and leaves some out. The data contain over 200,000 clones, around 73% of them singletons. The sequenced sample consisted of PBMCs. The TCR was taken from a male donor in good health and CMV-seronegative. This chain links TRBV5-4 with TRBJ2-1, with 8 bases fitting TRBD2. CDR3 amino acids: CASSSPGGAGADEQFF. DNA of the CDR3: TGTGCCAGCAGCTCGCCGGGCGGAGCGGGAGCGGATGAGCAGTTCTTC.